This T cell receptor beta chain came from a study of blood T cell repertoires in COVID-19. At the level of the study: COVID-19 samples from acute and convalescent phases originated in the United States, Italy and Spain.

CDR3 size: 14 residues. Germline trimming cut 4 bases from V and 3 bases from J; bases unmatched to any gene: 5. In germline, CDR1 is SGHNT, CDR2 YYREEE (reference sequence). Source study methods: Researchers report that nucleated cell counts were estimated from reference gene primer amplification. The table came from immunoSEQ multiplex PCR; TCRdb's copy has only in-frame clones and leaves some out. V, J and clone size are those of that table, while D and trimming were read from the DNA. The profile shows 40,000 to 65,000 clones, about 86% of them singletons. The chain is built from TRBV5-4 and TRBJ2-7; 9 bases line up with TRBD1. This receptor was taken from a man in his 70s with active COVID-19. Sequenced: peripheral blood. CDR3 region: CASSQKGQGYEQYF. In nucleotides, the CDR3 is TGTGCCAGCAGCCAGAAGGGACAGGGCTACGAGCAGTACTTC.